Listed below are T cell receptor beta chains from one sample, sequenced in a study of blood T cell repertoires in COVID-19. Data came from immunoSEQ multiplex PCR; TCRdb stores just in-frame clones and leaves some out. This table holds under 200,000 clones, approximately 87% found once. Input material: peripheral blood. The receptors stem from a woman aged 70-85 years with acute or convalescent COVID-19. Both conserved end residues are part of each CDR3. The order of the fields is clone size, V gene, D gene, J gene, CDR3 protein, CDR3 DNA. The D gene is left open where the match is weak. Only some rows state a clone size, as once, few, many or a class for expanded clones.

clone size: .
V gene: TRBV5-6
D gene: TRBD1
J gene: TRBJ1-2
CDR3 protein: CASSPGQGAGGYTF
CDR3 DNA: TGTGCCAGCAGCCCGGGACAGGGGGCAGGCGGCTACACCTTC

clone size: .
V gene: TRBV4-3
D gene: .
J gene: TRBJ2-7
CDR3 protein: CASSQDHGLFSYEQYF
CDR3 DNA: TGCGCCAGCAGCCAAGATCATGGACTGTTCTCCTACGAGCAGTACTTC

clone size: .
V gene: TRBV5-1
D gene: .
J gene: TRBJ1-6
CDR3 protein: CASSSNRNSPLHF
CDR3 DNA: TGCGCCAGCAGCTCGAACAGAAATTCACCCCTCCACTTT

clone size: .
V gene: TRBV5-1
D gene: .
J gene: TRBJ1-4
CDR3 protein: CASSLEAGPIGKLFF
CDR3 DNA: TGCGCCAGCAGCTTGGAGGCAGGCCCTATTGGAAAACTGTTTTTT

clone size: .
V gene: TRBV7-6
D gene: .
J gene: TRBJ2-2
CDR3 protein: CASSSVLNRAGELFF
CDR3 DNA: TGTGCCAGCAGCTCTGTCCTGAACAGGGCCGGGGAGCTGTTTTTT

clone size: .
V gene: TRBV19
D gene: TRBD1
J gene: TRBJ1-4
CDR3 protein: CASSPRPGTGEEKLFF
CDR3 DNA: TGTGCCAGTAGCCCCCGCCCCGGGACAGGGGAGGAAAAACTGTTTTTT

clone size: .
V gene: TRBV19
D gene: .
J gene: TRBJ2-4
CDR3 protein: CASSMAGVDIQYF
CDR3 DNA: TGTGCCAGTAGTATGGCAGGGGTTGACATTCAGTACTTC

clone size: .
V gene: TRBV9
D gene: TRBD1
J gene: TRBJ1-2
CDR3 protein: CASSVRQGASSGYTF
CDR3 DNA: TGTGCCAGCAGCGTCCGACAGGGGGCCTCATCTGGCTACACCTTC

clone size: .
V gene: TRBV30
D gene: TRBD1
J gene: TRBJ1-5
CDR3 protein: CAWSVQGANNQPQHF
CDR3 DNA: TGTGCCTGGAGTGTTCAGGGGGCCAACAATCAGCCCCAGCATTTT

clone size: .
V gene: TRBV2
D gene: .
J gene: TRBJ1-1
CDR3 protein: CASSDVALKAFF
CDR3 DNA: TGTGCCAGCAGTGACGTGGCCTTAAAAGCTTTCTTT

clone size: .
V gene: TRBV5-1
D gene: TRBD2
J gene: TRBJ2-2
CDR3 protein: CASSKPGLAGANTGELFF
CDR3 DNA: TGCGCCAGCAGCAAACCGGGACTAGCGGGGGCCAACACCGGGGAGCTGTTTTTT

clone size: .
V gene: TRBV7-2
D gene: TRBD1
J gene: TRBJ2-3
CDR3 protein: CASSLRPRDRGTDTQYF
CDR3 DNA: TGTGCCAGCAGCTTACGCCCCCGGGACAGGGGCACAGATACGCAGTATTTT

clone size: .
V gene: TRBV19
D gene: .
J gene: TRBJ1-1
CDR3 protein: CASRPPWQGMNTEAFF
CDR3 DNA: TGTGCCAGTAGACCCCCTTGGCAGGGCATGAACACTGAAGCTTTCTTT

clone size: once
V gene: TRBV28
D gene: TRBD2
J gene: TRBJ2-2
CDR3 protein: CASSLARREGTGELFF
CDR3 DNA: TGTGCCAGCAGTTTAGCGAGGCGGGAGGGGACCGGGGAGCTGTTTTTT

clone size: once
V gene: TRBV5-1
D gene: TRBD1
J gene: TRBJ1-2
CDR3 protein: CASSATGASYGYTF
CDR3 DNA: TGCGCCAGCAGCGCGACAGGGGCTTCGTATGGCTACACCTTC

clone size: .
V gene: TRBV24-1
D gene: .
J gene: TRBJ2-3
CDR3 protein: CATSDQKFTDTQYF
CDR3 DNA: TGTGCCACCAGTGATCAGAAGTTCACAGATACGCAGTATTTT

clone size: .
V gene: TRBV28
D gene: TRBD1
J gene: TRBJ1-1
CDR3 protein: CASSIDRAPNTEAFF
CDR3 DNA: TGTGCCAGCAGCATTGACAGGGCACCGAACACTGAAGCTTTCTTT

clone size: few
V gene: TRBV14
D gene: TRBD2
J gene: TRBJ2-7
CDR3 protein: CASSQKRIQGLAGYIAYEQYF
CDR3 DNA: TGTGCCAGCAGCCAGAAAAGGATACAGGGACTAGCGGGGTACATCGCCTACGAGCAGTACTTC

clone size: .
V gene: TRBV10-2
D gene: .
J gene: TRBJ2-7
CDR3 protein: CASRKDGGGYEQYF
CDR3 DNA: TGCGCCAGCAGAAAGGACGGCGGCGGGTACGAGCAGTACTTC

clone size: .
V gene: TRBV5-1
D gene: TRBD1
J gene: TRBJ1-6
CDR3 protein: CASSTGTGVLESYNSPLHF
CDR3 DNA: TGCGCCAGCAGCACTGGGACAGGGGTGTTGGAATCCTATAATTCACCCCTCCACTTT

clone size: .
V gene: TRBV4-3
D gene: TRBD1
J gene: TRBJ1-1
CDR3 protein: CASSQEWGRGETEAFF
CDR3 DNA: TGCGCCAGCAGCCAAGAGTGGGGCAGGGGGGAGACTGAAGCTTTCTTT

clone size: .
V gene: TRBV7-2
D gene: .
J gene: TRBJ2-7
CDR3 protein: CASSFSATKPGGEQYF
CDR3 DNA: TGTGCCAGCAGCTTTTCCGCAACGAAACCGGGCGGGGAGCAGTACTTC

clone size: .
V gene: TRBV6-5
D gene: TRBD1
J gene: TRBJ2-3
CDR3 protein: CASRRSDRRNTQYF
CDR3 DNA: TGTGCCAGCAGGAGATCGGACAGGAGAAATACGCAGTATTTT

clone size: .
V gene: TRBV7-8
D gene: .
J gene: TRBJ1-2
CDR3 protein: CASSPNKGVHGYTF
CDR3 DNA: TGTGCCAGCAGCCCAAACAAGGGAGTGCATGGCTACACCTTC

clone size: .
V gene: TRBV7-9
D gene: TRBD1
J gene: TRBJ1-2
CDR3 protein: CASNQGAYGYTF
CDR3 DNA: TGTGCCAGCAACCAGGGGGCGTATGGCTACACCTTC

clone size: once
V gene: TRBV2
D gene: TRBD1
J gene: TRBJ1-2
CDR3 protein: CASSESTGQPYGYTF
CDR3 DNA: TGTGCCAGCAGTGAAAGTACGGGACAGCCCTATGGCTACACCTTC

clone size: few
V gene: TRBV5-1
D gene: .
J gene: TRBJ1-2
CDR3 protein: CASSLDRSYGYTF
CDR3 DNA: TGCGCCAGCAGCTTGGACAGATCCTATGGCTACACCTTC

clone size: .
V gene: TRBV4-2
D gene: .
J gene: TRBJ1-6
CDR3 protein: CASSQAGGSPLHF
CDR3 DNA: TGTGCCAGCAGCCAAGCCGGAGGCTCACCCCTCCACTTT

clone size: .
V gene: TRBV6-4
D gene: TRBD1
J gene: TRBJ2-5
CDR3 protein: CASSDPPLTGGYRETQYF
CDR3 DNA: TGTGCCAGCAGTGACCCTCCACTGACAGGGGGCTACCGGGAGACCCAGTACTTC

clone size: few
V gene: TRBV11-2
D gene: .
J gene: TRBJ1-5
CDR3 protein: CASSLEENQPQHF
CDR3 DNA: TGTGCCAGCAGCTTAGAAGAGAATCAGCCCCAGCATTTT